The present TCR beta chain was sequenced within a study of identical twins. Trimming removed 0 bases at V and 2 bases at J, with 17 bases between. Germline CDR1 is SGHTA and CDR2 is FQGNSA. The CDR3 has 17 residues. In TCRdb, the 5' RACE reads were re-called with MiXCR into one record per CDR3 protein. The table has about 470,000 distinct CDR3 sequences, approximately 24% seen once. These same data were also listed under a study on T cells expressing NK-cell markers.

The material sequenced was CD4+ T cells sorted from blood. This rearrangement joins TRBV7-2 to TRBJ2-7, with D possibly TRBD2 on 6 matching bases. The source of this sequence is a woman in her late teens or twenties in good health. The CDR3 reads CASSLAGGPQSPYEQYF. The CDR3 nucleotides are TGTGCCAGCAGCTTAGCGGGAGGCCCCCAGTCCCCCTACGAGCAGTACTTC. The variable domain in full, with the rest retrieved from reference TRBV7-2 and TRBJ2-7, is GAGVSQSPSNKVTEKGKDVELRCDPISGHTALYWYRQSLGQGLEFLIYFQGNSAPDKSGLPSDRFSAERTGGSVSTLTIQRTQQEDSAVYLCASSLAGGPQSPYEQYFGPGTRLTVT.